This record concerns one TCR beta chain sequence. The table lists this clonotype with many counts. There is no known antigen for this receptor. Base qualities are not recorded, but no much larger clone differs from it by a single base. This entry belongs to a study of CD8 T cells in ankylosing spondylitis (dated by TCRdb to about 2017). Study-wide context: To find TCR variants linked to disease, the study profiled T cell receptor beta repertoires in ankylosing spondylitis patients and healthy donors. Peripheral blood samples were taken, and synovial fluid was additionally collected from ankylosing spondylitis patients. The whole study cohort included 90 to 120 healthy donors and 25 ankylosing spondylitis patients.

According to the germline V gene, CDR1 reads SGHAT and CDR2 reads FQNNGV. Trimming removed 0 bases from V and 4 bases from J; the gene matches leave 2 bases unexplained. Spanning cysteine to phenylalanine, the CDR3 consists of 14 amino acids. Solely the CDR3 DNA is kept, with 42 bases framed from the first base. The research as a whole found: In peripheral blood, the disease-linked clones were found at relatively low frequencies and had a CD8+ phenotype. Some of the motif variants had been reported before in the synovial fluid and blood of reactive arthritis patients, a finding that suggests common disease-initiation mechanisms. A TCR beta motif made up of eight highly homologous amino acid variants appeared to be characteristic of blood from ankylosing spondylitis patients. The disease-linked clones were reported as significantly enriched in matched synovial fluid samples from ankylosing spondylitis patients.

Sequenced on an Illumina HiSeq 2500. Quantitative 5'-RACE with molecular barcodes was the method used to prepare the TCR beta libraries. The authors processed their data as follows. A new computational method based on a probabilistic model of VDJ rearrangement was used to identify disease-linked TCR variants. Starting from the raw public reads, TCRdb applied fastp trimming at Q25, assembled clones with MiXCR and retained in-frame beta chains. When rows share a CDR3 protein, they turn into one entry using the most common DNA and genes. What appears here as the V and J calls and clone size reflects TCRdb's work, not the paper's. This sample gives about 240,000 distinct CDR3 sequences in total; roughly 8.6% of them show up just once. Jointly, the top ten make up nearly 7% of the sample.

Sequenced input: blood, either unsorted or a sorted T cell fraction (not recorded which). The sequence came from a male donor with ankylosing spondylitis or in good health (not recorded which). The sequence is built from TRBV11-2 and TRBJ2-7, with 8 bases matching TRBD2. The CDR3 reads CASSLEAGAYEQYF. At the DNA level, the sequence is TGTGCCAGCAGCTTAGAAGCGGGAGCATACGAGCAGTACTTC.